Listed below are T cell receptor beta chains from one sample, sequenced in a study of regulatory T cells in long-lasting Graves disease. TCRdb redid the calling of the multiplex PCR reads with MiXCR, one entry per CDR3 protein. The sample records hundreds of thousands of distinct CDR3 sequences, roughly 21% being singletons. This material consisted of peripheral blood mononuclear cells (PBMCs), taken when the disease was refractory, from a patient treated with antithyroid drugs. Receptor source: a female donor with Graves disease. The CDR3 runs from the conserved cysteine through the conserved F or W. D genes are given only for firm matches. Expanded clones get a size class; other rows say once, few or many, or leave the size out.

j_gene,v_gene,d_gene,abundance,CDR3nt,CDR3aa
TRBJ1-6,TRBV11-3,-,many,TGTGCCAGCAGCTTATCGTGGAATTCACCCCTCCACTTT,CASSLSWNSPLHF
TRBJ1-2,TRBV9,-,few,TGTGCCGGCAGCGTAGTTCCAAACTATGGCTACACCTTC,CAGSVVPNYGYTF
TRBJ2-2,TRBV24-1,TRBD2,-,TGTGCCACCAGTAATCCTAGCGGGGAAGTCACCGGGGAGCTGTTTTTT,CATSNPSGEVTGELFF
TRBJ2-4,TRBV4-1,-,-,TGCGCCAGCAGCCAATTACCCTTGTCCAAAAACATTCAGTACTTC,CASSQLPLSKNIQYF
TRBJ2-7,TRBV6-9,-,-,TGTGCCAGCAGTTGGCCCTCCCGGGGCCCGGATTTATACGAGCAGTACTTC,CASSWPSRGPDLYEQYF
TRBJ1-6,TRBV2,-,many,TGTGCCAGCAGAGGACCTCAGGGGAGCTATAATTCACCCCTCCACTTT,CASRGPQGSYNSPLHF
TRBJ1-6,TRBV14,-,few,TGTGCCAGCAGCCCGACGAGGGGTGTCGTCTCACCCCTCCACTTT,CASSPTRGVVSPLHF
TRBJ1-2,TRBV5-1,-,few,TGCGCCAGCAGCTTGAGTGACGGAAACTATGGCTACACCTTC,CASSLSDGNYGYTF
TRBJ2-7,TRBV6-2/TRBV6-3,-,many,TGTGCCAGCAGTTACTCGCGGGACGAATCATCCTACGAGCAGTACTTC,CASSYSRDESSYEQYF
TRBJ2-7,TRBV28,TRBD1,many,TGTGCCAGCAGCCCACCGGACAGGGACTCCTACGAGCAGTACTTC,CASSPPDRDSYEQYF
TRBJ1-4,TRBV15,-,-,TGTGCCACCAGCAGAGGTACCTCAGGGGCCGCGATATCTAATGAAAAACTGTTTTTT,CATSRGTSGAAISNEKLFF
TRBJ1-2,TRBV7-8,-,many,TGTGCCAGCAGCTTCGTGGGGCTGGACTATGGCTACACCTTC,CASSFVGLDYGYTF
TRBJ2-5,TRBV6-2/TRBV6-3,-,many,TGTGCCAGCAGTGAATCCCGTATCGAAGAGACCCAGTACTTC,CASSESRIEETQYF
TRBJ1-1,TRBV5-1,-,-,TGCGCCAGCAGCTTGGACAGTGGTGAAGCTTTCTTT,CASSLDSGEAFF
TRBJ1-1,TRBV28,-,many,TGTGCCAGCAGCCCCGGGGGGGAGGCCACTGAAGCTTTCTTT,CASSPGGEATEAFF
TRBJ1-3,TRBV5-1,-,-,TGCGCCAGCAGTTCGAACCCCGGGATCTCTGGAAACACCATATATTTT,CASSSNPGISGNTIYF
TRBJ2-7,TRBV6-5,-,few,TGTGCCAGCAGTTACTCGTGGGGGGACGAGCAGTACTTC,CASSYSWGDEQYF
TRBJ2-7,TRBV7-8,-,many,TGTGCCAGCAGCCTAGGACTTGCATTCGGCTACGAGCAGTACTTC,CASSLGLAFGYEQYF
TRBJ1-2,TRBV28,-,many,TGTGCCAGCAGCCGACCCCCAGGGAGAGGCTACACCTTC,CASSRPPGRGYTF